This T cell receptor (beta chain) was recorded in a study of T cells in Graves' hyperthyroidism and ophthalmopathy. On this clonotype itself: Possible read error: a much larger clone is one base away.

TCR beta CDR3 regions were amplified from RNA transcripts. When the TCR CDR3 underwent first-round RT-PCR, the HTBI primer set was used. From the multiplex PCR reads, TCRdb called clonotypes with MiXCR, one entry per CDR3 protein. Of nearly 750,000 distinct CDR3 sequences in the sample, roughly 32% were seen once. The CDR3 length is 19 residues. V was trimmed by 5 bases and J by 1 base, leaving 28 bases between them. Germline V gene lookup returns CDR1 SGDLS and CDR2 YYNGEE. V and J are TRBV9 and TRBJ2-7; D might be TRBD2 (5 bases). This clonotype originated in a woman aged 40-49 years with Graves' hyperthyroidism. The sequencing input was blood. The CDR3 here is CASSEAARSGCKKSYEQYF. The CDR3 DNA follows: TGTGCCAGCAGTGAAGCGGCGCGCTCCGGCTGTAAAAAGTCCTACGAGCAGTACTTC.